The rows below give T cell receptor beta chains drawn from one sample of a study of blood T cells in healthy people across ages. From the 5' RACE reads, TCRdb called clonotypes with MiXCR, one entry per CDR3 protein. The sample gives roughly 1,500,000 distinct CDR3 sequences, around 39% of which show up once; 7.9% is in the top ten. The specimen was blood. The receptors here all came from a woman aged 18-29 years in good health. The CDR3 runs from the conserved cysteine through the conserved F or W. The D gene is left open where the match is weak. Clone size is given for some rows only: seen once, a few or many times, or a class if the clone is expanded.

>.|TRBJ2-5|.|TRBV11-2
TGTGCCAGCAGAGCCGGGATACAAGAGACCCAGTACTTC
CASRAGIQETQYF
>TRBD2|TRBJ2-3|.|TRBV7-9
TGTGCCAGCAGCTCGACTAGCGGGGGGGCGCGGGATACGCAGTATTTT
CASSSTSGGARDTQYF
>TRBD2|TRBJ2-7|many|TRBV7-2
TGTGCCAGCACGGGGGGGTCATACGAGCAGTACTTC
CASTGGSYEQYF
>.|TRBJ2-5|.|TRBV7-9
TGTGCCAGCAGCTTCGCGACTGCTGGTGAGACCCAGTACTTC
CASSFATAGETQYF
>.|TRBJ2-7|.|TRBV15
TGTGCCACCAGCGTCCCGAGCGACGGGAGCTCCTACGAGCAGTACTTC
CATSVPSDGSSYEQYF
>TRBD2|TRBJ2-7|few|TRBV20-1
TGCAGTGCTGCTCGGGGGGACGTGGGCGAGCAGTACTTC
CSAARGDVGEQYF
>.|TRBJ1-4|.|TRBV6-1
TGTGCCAGCATCGAGGGGTTTAATGAAAAACTGTTTTTT
CASIEGFNEKLFF
>TRBD1|TRBJ2-3|.|TRBV7-9
TGTGCCAGCAGCTTAGCGGCAGGGGGATTTGGAGATACGCAGTATTTT
CASSLAAGGFGDTQYF
>.|TRBJ2-3|.|TRBV9
TGTGCCAGCAGCGTAGCTACCGAGGATACGCAGTATTTT
CASSVATEDTQYF
>TRBD2|TRBJ2-7|.|TRBV12-3/TRBV12-4
TGTGCCAGCAGCCCGACTAGCGGGAGGAAGTATGAGCAGTACTTC
CASSPTSGRKYEQYF
>TRBD2|TRBJ2-5|many|TRBV7-9
TGTGCCAGCAGCTCCGGGACTAGTAGCAAGACCCAGTACTTC
CASSSGTSSKTQYF
>.|TRBJ2-7|.|TRBV9
TGTGCCAGCAGCGTAGCTCCAGCGCCAAGCTCCTACAATGAGCAGTACTTC
CASSVAPAPSSYNEQYF
>TRBD2|TRBJ2-7|many|TRBV20-1
TGCAGTGCTAGAGCACACGGGGGGACCTACGAGCAGTACTTC
CSARAHGGTYEQYF
>.|TRBJ2-3|few|TRBV7-8
TGTGCCAGCAGCCCTTTTGGAGGGGCGAACACAGATACGCAGTATTTT
CASSPFGGANTDTQYF
>TRBD2|TRBJ2-7|many|TRBV5-1
TGCGCCAGCAGCTTGCGGCTAGCGGGAGAAGGGGCCTACGAGCAGTACTTC
CASSLRLAGEGAYEQYF
>.|TRBJ2-5|few|TRBV7-6
TGTGCCAGCAGCTTAGCCCCCCCGAAGACCCAGTACTTC
CASSLAPPKTQYF
>TRBD2|TRBJ2-3|many|TRBV9
TGTGCCAGCAGCGGGGGGGGAGATACGCAGTATTTT
CASSGGGDTQYF
>.|TRBJ2-5|.|TRBV4-1
TGCGCCAGCAGCCAAGAGGGGAGGGGGGGAGAGACCCAGTACTTC
CASSQEGRGGETQYF
>.|TRBJ2-7|.|TRBV11-2
TGTGCCAGCAGCCCGGGGGACCCCGAGCAGTACTTC
CASSPGDPEQYF
>.|TRBJ1-5|.|TRBV12-3/TRBV12-4
TGTGCCAGCAATCAGGGAGTCAATCAGCCCCAGCATTTT
CASNQGVNQPQHF
>TRBD1|TRBJ2-1|.|TRBV10-3
TGTGCCATCTCACGGACAGGGGGCTCCTACAATGAGCAGTTCTTC
CAISRTGGSYNEQFF
>.|TRBJ1-2|once|TRBV5-6
TGTGCCAGCAGCCCGCCAGGCAGGTGGGATGGCTACACCTTC
CASSPPGRWDGYTF